A selection of T cell receptor beta chains follows, all from one sample in a study of shared clonotypes between healthy human individuals. Here immunoSEQ multiplex PCR was the method, and the copy in TCRdb shows in-frame clones only, minus some. Here the sample spans 90,000 to 100,000 clones, around half being singletons. Input material: PBMCs. The source is a woman in her thirties or forties in good health. Some clones in this sample may be carry-over from other donors' samples. Both conserved end residues are part of each CDR3. D genes are given only for firm matches. A row's size may be missing; if present it is once, few, many or a size class.

NA,many,TRBV30,TRBJ1-2,TGTGCCGGGGAGATAAACTATGGCTACACCTTC,CAGEINYGYTF
NA,NA,TRBV19,TRBJ1-1,TGTGCCAGTACCCCCCCGAGGGTCCCCATGAACACTGAAGCTTTCTTT,CASTPPRVPMNTEAFF
NA,many,TRBV29-1,TRBJ2-7,TGCAGCTTCCGGGAAGGCCCGTTCGGCGAGCAGTACTTC,CSFREGPFGEQYF
TRBD2,few,TRBV4-2,TRBJ2-1,TGTGCCAGCAGCCAATTCTCTGGTAGCGGGAGGTGGAATGAGCAGTTCTTC,CASSQFSGSGRWNEQFF
NA,NA,TRBV7-9,TRBJ1-2,TGCGCCAGCAGCCACCAAGGAAGAAATGGCTACACCTTC,CASSHQGRNGYTF
TRBD1,NA,TRBV14,TRBJ2-7,TGTGCCAGCAGCCATTGGGACAGAGCCTACGAGCAGTACTTC,CASSHWDRAYEQYF
NA,once,TRBV9,TRBJ1-1,TGTGCCAGCAGCGCAGACGTGGGCACTGAAGCTTTCTTT,CASSADVGTEAFF
NA,many,TRBV9,TRBJ1-5,TGTGCCAGCAGCGCCAATAATCAGCCCCAGCATTTT,CASSANNQPQHF
NA,NA,TRBV6-6,TRBJ2-6,TGTGCCAGCCGGCCACCGCAGATAGGGGCCAACGTCCTGACTTTC,CASRPPQIGANVLTF
NA,NA,TRBV28,TRBJ2-7,TGTGCCAGCAGTTTACTAACGGGCGCCTACGAGCAGTACTTC,CASSLLTGAYEQYF
NA,few,TRBV28,TRBJ1-2,TGTGCCAGCAGGCAGGGGCTCGACTATGGCTACACCTTC,CASRQGLDYGYTF
TRBD2,NA,TRBV30,TRBJ2-1,TGTGCCTGGAGTGGGACTAGCCCATACAATGAGCAGTTCTTC,CAWSGTSPYNEQFF
NA,NA,TRBV6-5,TRBJ2-7,TGTGCCAGCAGTTACGGGGTGGGAGCCTACGAGCAGTACTTC,CASSYGVGAYEQYF
TRBD2,NA,TRBV30,TRBJ2-1,TGTGCCTGGAGCCGGGGACTAGCGGCTTACAATGAGCAGTTCTTC,CAWSRGLAAYNEQFF
NA,few,TRBV21-1,TRBJ1-1,TGTGCCAGCAGCAAGTCTCCGGAAGACACTGAAGCTTTCTTT,CASSKSPEDTEAFF
NA,few,TRBV28,TRBJ1-2,TGTGCCAGCAGTTCAGGGGCCAGGGGTGGCGTCTATGGCTACACCTTC,CASSSGARGGVYGYTF
NA,few,TRBV7-2,TRBJ1-2,TGTGCCAGCACCCCATTAGCGGACTATGGCTACACCTTC,CASTPLADYGYTF
NA,many,TRBV29-1,TRBJ1-5,TGCAGCGTTGGTCAGGAGGGGAGGCCCCAGCATTTT,CSVGQEGRPQHF
NA,many,TRBV4-2,TRBJ1-5,TGTGCCAGCAGCCAAGATAGGGGGACAAATAGCAATCAGCCCCAGCATTTT,CASSQDRGTNSNQPQHF
NA,NA,TRBV5-6,TRBJ1-5,TGTGCCAGCAGCTTGGCCGGGGGGGACCAGCCCCAGCATTTT,CASSLAGGDQPQHF
NA,NA,TRBV21-1,TRBJ2-7,TGTGCCAGCAGCAAAGGGGGACAGTTCTACGAGCAGTACTTC,CASSKGGQFYEQYF
TRBD1,once,TRBV5-1,TRBJ2-7,TGCGCCAGCAGGTCACAGGGGGCGCCGTCCGAGCAGTACTTC,CASRSQGAPSEQYF
TRBD1,NA,TRBV9,TRBJ2-3,TGTGCCAGCAGCGTAGGTGGATGGGACAGCCCCCACGATACGCAGTATTTT,CASSVGGWDSPHDTQYF
TRBD2,few,TRBV6-1,TRBJ2-1,TGTGCCAGCAGTGAAACTAGCGTATTACCCTACAATGAGCAGTTCTTC,CASSETSVLPYNEQFF
TRBD1,NA,TRBV7-6,TRBJ1-3,TGTGCCAGCAGCTTAGCAGAGGGACAGGGCACTGGAAACACCATATATTTT,CASSLAEGQGTGNTIYF
NA,NA,TRBV27,TRBJ2-7,TGTGCCAGCCCCGCTTGGCCCTACGAGCAGTACTTC,CASPAWPYEQYF
TRBD1,few,TRBV30,TRBJ1-2,TGTGCCGGGGACAGAAACTATGGCTACACCTTC,CAGDRNYGYTF
NA,NA,TRBV18,TRBJ2-1,TGTGCCAGCTCAGAGCCCCCGTGGTATGAGCAGTTCTTC,CASSEPPWYEQFF
NA,few,TRBV30,TRBJ2-7,TGTGCCTGGAGTGTATCCTACGAGCAGTACTTC,CAWSVSYEQYF
TRBD2,many,TRBV10-2,TRBJ2-7,TGCGCCAGCAGGCTGAAGGGACTACCGGGCGAGCAGTACTTC,CASRLKGLPGEQYF
TRBD1,many,TRBV6-5,TRBJ2-1,TGTGCCAGCAGTTACAACAGGGGTGACGGTGGTGAGCAGTTCTTC,CASSYNRGDGGEQFF
TRBD2,few,TRBV7-9,TRBJ2-3,TGTGCCAGCAGCTTACTAGCGGGCATTACTAGCACAGATACGCAGTATTTT,CASSLLAGITSTDTQYF
NA,NA,TRBV4-2,TRBJ2-7,TGTGCCAGCAGCCAAGGGGCGGACAGATACGAGCAGTACTTC,CASSQGADRYEQYF
NA,NA,TRBV18,TRBJ2-3,TGTGCCAGCTCAGAAAGCACAGATACGCAGTATTTT,CASSESTDTQYF
NA,many,TRBV27,TRBJ1-2,TGTGCCAGCAGTTTCAGCCTTAACTATGGCTACACCTTC,CASSFSLNYGYTF
TRBD2,NA,TRBV7-3,TRBJ2-1,TGTGCCAGCAGTCCAGGACTAGCGGGCAATGAGCAGTTCTTC,CASSPGLAGNEQFF
TRBD1,many,TRBV5-1,TRBJ2-6,TGCGCCAGCAGCTCTCCCGGGACAGGGTCTCCTGGGGCCAACGTCCTGACTTTC,CASSSPGTGSPGANVLTF
NA,NA,TRBV30,TRBJ2-6,TGTGCCTGGGGCCTTAAGGGAGGGGCCAACGTCCTGACTTTC,CAWGLKGGANVLTF
NA,few,TRBV2,TRBJ1-6,TGTGCCAGCAGTGACCTTACAGGTGCCTTGGGGTCACCCCTCCACTTT,CASSDLTGALGSPLHF
TRBD1,NA,TRBV28,TRBJ2-1,TGTGCCAGCAGTGGACGACAGGGGGCTATCTACAATGAGCAGTTCTTC,CASSGRQGAIYNEQFF
NA,few,TRBV30,TRBJ2-3,TGTGCCTGGAGTGTTTCCACAGATACGCAGTATTTT,CAWSVSTDTQYF
NA,NA,TRBV18,TRBJ2-7,TGTGCCAGCTCACCGAATGGGGGCCGACTCGGGGAGCAGTACTTC,CASSPNGGRLGEQYF
NA,many,TRBV14,TRBJ1-1,TGTGCCAGCAGCCCTGCGGGCAGAAACACTGAAGCTTTCTTT,CASSPAGRNTEAFF
NA,NA,TRBV7-9,TRBJ2-7,TGTGCCAGCAGCCACCGACAGGTCTTTGGGGACGAGCAGTACTTC,CASSHRQVFGDEQYF
TRBD2,NA,TRBV4-1,TRBJ2-7,TGCGCCAGCAGCGCTTCCCCCACTAGCGGGAGGTTGTCCTACGAGCAGTACTTC,CASSASPTSGRLSYEQYF